This TCR beta chain was captured by sequencing in a study of cytomegalovirus exposure and HLA in healthy donors (dated by TCRdb to about 2017). General notes on the study: According to a later analysis, one platform produced both the 110 or so validation repertoires and the 666 repertoires of the first cohort. The study was designed to test whether signatures of past pathogen exposure could be identified by cataloging public T cell receptors. To predict cytomegalovirus infection status, the study combined high-throughput TCR immunosequencing, statistical association of individual TCRs with disease status, and machine learning. Besides the first cohort of roughly 660 subjects, a separate validation cohort made up of roughly 130 different subjects was used.

General conclusions and limits of the study: Of the cluster scores, 90% to 95% were above 0 in a later analysis, which found that TCRs clustered in the first cohort also tended to co-occur in the 120 or so validation repertoires. It was suggested by the authors that the approach could potentially be generalized to other disease states and immunological phenotypes. Three of the identified cytomegalovirus-associated TCR beta chains were confirmed in vitro to be specific for cytomegalovirus antigens. Most TCR sequences were observed very rarely across donors, whereas some public TCRs were present in many individuals. All 120 or so repertoires were used to score co-occurrence in the validation cohort in a later analysis, because that analysis had no HLA typing for the cohort. The study listed over 150 TCR beta chains as associated with cytomegalovirus. In both the original and validation cohorts, the classifier was reported to diagnose cytomegalovirus status with high specificity and sensitivity.

The donors were included in the validation cohort of over a hundred subjects, a group kept apart from the approximately 670-subject first cohort. The library relied on the immunoSEQ multiplex PCR assay. The original pipeline was this. A statistical classification framework was developed to diagnose cytomegalovirus status using the catalog of TCR beta chain sequences. The immuneACCESS repertoire file appears here via TCRdb, limited to in-frame rearrangements. These files lack a portion of the clones; in checked studies, under half of the deficit traces to unresolved V genes, and the cause of the others is not known. D and trimming were read from the DNA, whereas the V and J calls and clone size are those reported in that table. The sample yields around 300,000 clones; roughly 90% were counted once. The ten largest clones take up roughly 1.2% of the sample. As regards this clone: Its recognized antigen is unknown. Base-call qualities are not available, and no considerably larger clone is one nucleotide away.

The TCR originated in a woman aged 25 to 39 in good health and CMV-seropositive. The sequencing sample was made of PBMCs.

CDR3 reads: CASSEQGASNQPQHF. The nucleotide sequence is given as TGTGCCAGCAGTGAACAGGGGGCAAGCAATCAGCCCCAGCATTTT. The rearrangement combines TRBV2 with TRBJ1-5; 8 bases in between match TRBD1. Here V drops 2 bases and J drops 1 base, and the junction holds 1 base not matched to any gene. The CDR3, from cysteine to phenylalanine, totals 15 residues. Only the CDR3 part of the read is kept: 45 bases, read in frame from the first base. CDR1 and CDR2 are drawn from the germline V gene: SNHLY, FYNNEI.